This T cell receptor (beta chain) emerged from a study of Graves' ophthalmopathy and Graves' hyperthyroidism. Study results and limitations: Most thyroid clonotypes with frequency above 0.001 were detected in blood too.

Germline V gene sequence: CDR1 LNHNV, CDR2 YYDKDF (reference sequence). Trimming at V came to 4 bases and at J to 0 bases, leaving 0 bases not matched to a gene. CDR3 length: 13 residues. TCR beta CDR3 amplification used RNA transcripts. First-round RT-PCR with HTBI primers preceded a second-round multiplex PCR. From the multiplex PCR reads, TCRdb called clonotypes with MiXCR, one entry per CDR3 protein. The table lists approximately 410,000 distinct CDR3 sequences, 15% to 19% of them singletons, with roughly 7% in the top ten. This clonotype was seen many times. Its antigen is not known. The TCR originated in a young woman with stable Graves' hyperthyroidism. V gene TRBV15 combines with J gene TRBJ2-7, with TRBD1 identical over 7 bases. Sequenced: peripheral blood. The CDR3 here is CATSTGGSYEQYF. In nucleotides, the CDR3 is TGTGCCACCAGCACAGGGGGCTCCTACGAGCAGTACTTC.